The present entry profiles one T cell receptor beta chain with its context. The junction and the germline gene differ at one end; a read error may be behind it. Researchers took RNA transcripts and amplified the TCR beta CDR3 regions from them. TCR CDR3 regions were first amplified by RT-PCR with HTBI primers. TCRdb fed the multiplex PCR reads into MiXCR, producing one record per CDR3 protein. The sample has more than 550,000 distinct CDR3 sequences; roughly 45% are singletons. The sample belongs to a study of T cells in Graves' hyperthyroidism and ophthalmopathy. Germline V gives CDR1 SGHTA, CDR2 FQGNSA. CDR3 length: 19 amino acids.

Sequenced input: peripheral blood or thyroid tissue (not recorded which). The TCR sequence derives from an adult man with Graves' disease, either hyperthyroidism or ophthalmopathy (not recorded which). This rearrangement joins TRBV7-2 to TRBJ2-5; no definite D call. This chain's CDR3 is CASSQPSGAAQSYQETQYF. DNA of the CDR3: TGCGCCAGCAGCCAGCCGTCGGGTGCAGCCCAGTCCTACCAAGAGACCCAGTACTTC.